The following is a T cell receptor (beta chain) sequence with its context. Sequencing of TCR-alpha and TCR-beta chains was unpaired. Sequenced by immunoSEQ multiplex PCR; TCRdb stores in-frame clones only, minus some. The repertoire holds 54,000 or so clones, with 80% to 85% as singletons. This entry comes from a study of T cells in tuberculosis. Study background: T cells were selected with CD1B tetramers loaded with glucose monomycolate.

This CDR3 is 16 amino acids long. CDR1 is LGHNA, CDR2 YNFKEQ, per germline. The V gene lost 0 bases and the J gene lost 3 bases, with 12 bases spanning the gap. Notes on the study in general: Low-affinity CD1B-GMM tetramer-binding T cells may have been missed.

Cells were sorted from thawed PBMC rested overnight and stained with GMM-loaded CD1B tetramer, viability dye and anti-CD3. CD1B tetramers were loaded with Rhodococcus equi-derived C32 glucose monomycolate. Approximately 95,000 tetramer-negative cells were sorted from each donor. This sequence originates from an adult woman with latent tuberculosis. The sequenced sample consisted of CD1b-GMM tetramer-negative cells sorted from PBMCs. The chain uses TRBV4-2 and TRBJ1-5; D remains unclear. CDR3 in amino acids: CASSQDQGRVNQPQHF. CDR3 nucleotide sequence: TGTGCCAGCAGCCAAGATCAAGGGCGGGTCAATCAGCCCCAGCATTTT.